These 27 T cell receptor beta chains share one sample of origin, sequenced in a study of T cells in Graves' hyperthyroidism and ophthalmopathy. TCR beta CDR3 region amplification was performed from RNA transcripts. RT-PCR in the first round (using the HTBI primer set) targeted the TCR CDR3. From the multiplex PCR reads, TCRdb called clonotypes with MiXCR, one entry per CDR3 protein. The sample consists of hundreds of thousands of distinct CDR3 sequences, roughly 15% of them appearing once. The sample comprised blood. The receptors stem from a woman in her forties or fifties with Graves' ophthalmopathy.

Many counts were recorded for this clonotype. This rearrangement joins TRBV6-2 or TRBV6-3 to TRBJ2-1; TRBD2 aligns across 13 bases. Trimming cost V 5 bases and J 8 bases; bases outside gene matches: 15. Germline assignment: CDR1 MNHEY and CDR2 SVGEGT. The CDR3 spans 18 residues. Written as DNA, the CDR3 is TGTGCCAGCAGTCCCACCCAGAGGACTAGCGGGAGTTTGGATGAGCAGTTCTTC. It encodes CASSPTQRTSGSLDEQFF.

This clonotype showed up many times. A junction boundary mismatches the germline segment, possibly from a read error. The V gene is TRBV7-7, the J gene TRBJ2-7; D tentatively reads TRBD1 or TRBD2 (5 bases each). From germline, CDR1 is SSHAT and CDR2 FNYEAQ (reference sequence). CDR3 length equals 13 residues. The CDR3, as DNA: TGTGCTAGCAGCGTGAGTGGGGGCTACGAGCAGTACTTC. Translated: CASSVSGGYEQYF.

This clonotype was detected ten times or more. V usage is TRBV11-2 and J usage is TRBJ2-3, with 9 bases aligning to TRBD2. This CDR3 spans 16 amino acids. The trim removed 3 bases at V and 2 bases at J, leaving 6 bases unmatched. CDR1 is SGHAT and CDR2 is FQNNGV in the germline V gene. CDR3 bases: TGTGCCAGCAGCTTCCGTCTAGCGGGACCCACAGATACGCAGTATTTT. It translates to CASSFRLAGPTDTQYF.

This clonotype was seen many times. The V gene is TRBV18, the J gene TRBJ2-1, with D possibly TRBD2 on 6 matching bases. The CDR3 spans 16 residues. The V end lost 3 bases, the J end lost 0 bases, and 12 bases lay between the germline ends. The germline V gene encodes CDR1 KGHSH and CDR2 LQKENI. CDR3 nucleotide sequence: TGTGCCAGCTCACCGAAGCGGGCCGACTCCTACAATGAGCAGTTCTTC. Protein product: CASSPKRADSYNEQFF.

In this sample, this clonotype turned up many times. This chain connects TRBV24-1 to TRBJ2-3; D is undetermined. Germline lookup yields CDR1 KGHDR and CDR2 SFDVKD. This CDR3 has 13 amino acids. Trimming left V 4 bases short and J 2 bases short, with 6 bases between. Here the CDR3 DNA reads TGTGCCACCAGTGAATCATTCACAGATACGCAGTATTTT. It translates to CATSESFTDTQYF.

This clonotype was recorded many times. The chain is built from TRBV6-1 and TRBJ1-1; perhaps TRBD1 as D (6 bases). Germline CDR1 and CDR2: MNHNS and SASEGT. Trimming shortened V by 1 base and J by 2 bases, and 17 bases separated the two germline ends. This CDR3 contains 17 residues. The CDR3 DNA sequence: TGTGCCAGCAGTGAAGTGTTTTTAGGACAGCTAAACACTGAAGCTTTCTTT. It translates to CASSEVFLGQLNTEAFF.

This clonotype was counted ten times or more. The chain employs TRBV18 and TRBJ1-4; tentative D call: TRBD1 (6 bases). Germline CDR1 reads KGHSH; CDR2 reads LQKENI. CDR3 length: 15 residues. Trimming removed 4 bases at V and 5 bases at J, with 14 bases between. The CDR3 loop reads CASSRTAPKNEKLFF. CDR3 nucleotide sequence: TGTGCCAGCTCACGGACAGCACCGAAGAATGAAAAACTGTTTTTT.

This clonotype has at least ten counts. This chain joins TRBV20-1 and TRBJ2-3, with D perhaps TRBD2 (5 bases). Germline CDR1 DFQATT, CDR2 SNEGSKA (reference sequence). The CDR3 spans 16 residues. V was trimmed by 0 bases and J by 2 bases, leaving 15 bases between them. Written as DNA, the CDR3 is TGCAGTGCTAGAGATCTCCGTGGGAGAACCACAGATACGCAGTATTTT. Translation: CSARDLRGRTTDTQYF.

The chain joins TRBV24-1 to TRBJ2-3; D is possibly TRBD1 (6 bases). Germline V CDR1 and CDR2: KGHDR, SFDVKD. Trimming pared 4 bases from V and 2 bases from J, leaving 15 bases between. The CDR3 is 16 residues long. The CDR3 loop is CATSDPGQKHTDTQYF. The CDR3 bases are TGTGCCACCAGTGACCCAGGACAGAAACACACAGATACGCAGTATTTT.

This clonotype was counted ten times or more. This chain links TRBV11-3 with TRBJ2-2, with a tentative D call TRBD2 (5 bases). The CDR3 is 13 amino acids. With 5 bases removed from V and 4 bases from J, the gap between germline ends came to 8 bases. Germline assignment: CDR1 SGHNT and CDR2 YENEEA. The CDR3: CASSHGGTGELFF. DNA of the CDR3: TGTGCCAGCAGCCACGGAGGCACCGGGGAGCTGTTTTTT.

This clonotype was observed a few times. The chain joins TRBV5-1 to TRBJ2-6; D is uncertain. The V gene lost 4 bases and the J gene lost 5 bases, with 7 bases spanning the gap. CDR1 is SGHRS and CDR2 is YFSETQ in the germline V gene. The CDR3 is 13 amino acids. The CDR3 loop is CASSGRRANVLTF. CDR3 nucleotides: TGCGCCAGCAGCGGCCGGAGGGCCAACGTCCTGACTTTC.

This clonotype came up a few times. The CDR3 DNA sequence: TGTGCCAGCAGCTTAATAAGTTCTGAAGCTTTCTTT. Its protein product is CASSLISSEAFF. V and J are TRBV7-9 and TRBJ1-1; no clear D gene. V was shortened by 2 bases and J by 6 bases, with 7 bases between the two germline ends. Germline lookup yields CDR1 SEHNR and CDR2 FQNEAQ (reference sequence). This CDR3 contains 12 residues.

This clonotype was seen many times. The chain couples TRBV28 to TRBJ2-7; unclear D gene. Germline V gene lookup returns CDR1 MDHEN and CDR2 SYDVKM. Trimming cost V 5 bases and J 2 bases, with 13 bases left between them. CDR3 length equals 14 residues. The DNA for the CDR3 is TGTGCCAGCAGTCCCTCTCCAAGGGCCTACGAGCAGTACTTC. Translation gives CASSPSPRAYEQYF.

This clonotype has a count of ten or more. The CDR3 nucleotides read TGTGCCACCAGCAGAGTTGGGACCGATGAAGCTTTCTTT. This translates into CATSRVGTDEAFF. The chain employs TRBV15 and TRBJ1-1; D perhaps matches TRBD1 (5 bases). The CDR3 has 13 residues. The V gene's germline CDR1 is LNHNV and CDR2 YYDKDF (reference sequence). V was shortened by 1 base and J by 7 bases, with 10 bases between the two germline ends.

The chain combines TRBV6-1 with TRBJ2-1; 7 bases align to TRBD2. Losses at the gene ends were 3 bases for V and 0 bases for J; bases not matched to a gene: 23. Germline loops: CDR1 MNHNS, CDR2 SASEGT. The CDR3 is 22 residues long. CDR3 protein: CASSEQNPGGRALMGSYNEQFF. The CDR3 bases are TGTGCCAGCAGTGAGCAGAACCCAGGAGGGAGGGCCTTAATGGGCTCCTACAATGAGCAGTTCTTC.

As regards this clonotype: One base away lies a much larger clone, so this may be a sequencing read error. The chain recombines TRBV7-2 with TRBJ2-1; 8 bases agree with TRBD2. The CDR3 length is 16 residues. J lost 5 bases, V lost 4 bases, and 10 bases had no gene match. Germline assignment: CDR1 SGHTA and CDR2 FQGNSA. The CDR3 loop reads CASSSQAGAAHNEQFF. CDR3 bases: TGTGCCAGCAGCTCACAAGCGGGGGCAGCTCACAATGAGCAGTTCTTC. Supplemented by reference TRBV7-2 and TRBJ2-1, the full variable domain reads GAGVSQSPSNKVTEKGKDVELRCDPISGHTALYWYRQSLGQGLEFLIYFQGNSAPDKSGLPSDRFSAERTGGSVSTLTIQRTQQEDSAVYLCASSSQAGAAHNEQFFGPGTRLTVL.

This clonotype has just a few counts. DNA for the CDR3: TGTGCCATCACCCGGGACAGGAGCACAGATACGCAGTATTTT. Protein sequence: CAITRDRSTDTQYF. The chain couples TRBV10-3 to TRBJ2-3, with 8 bases matching TRBD1. Germline V gene lookup returns CDR1 ENHRY and CDR2 SYGVKD. This CDR3 comprises 14 residues. The ends lost 7 bases at V and 0 bases at J; junction bases unmatched: 3.

At least ten counts were recorded for this clonotype. J is TRBJ2-7 and V is TRBV20-1; D is uncertain. Germline loops: CDR1 DFQATT, CDR2 SNEGSKA (reference sequence). V was trimmed by 2 bases and J by 3 bases, leaving 20 bases between them. The CDR3 length is 16 residues. CDR3 sequence reads: CSARSVVGTGLYEQYF. The CDR3 DNA is TGCAGTGCTAGATCCGTCGTTGGAACTGGTCTCTACGAGCAGTACTTC.

V gene TRBV15 combines with J gene TRBJ1-1; a possible D gene is TRBD1 (5 bases). The length of the CDR3 is 14 residues. The V and J ends lost 5 bases and 0 bases respectively, with 10 bases between them. CDR1 LNHNV and CDR2 YYDKDF come from the germline V gene (reference sequence). CDR3 in amino acids: CATSPDSLNTEAFF. The DNA of the CDR3 is TGTGCCACCAGCCCAGACAGTTTGAACACTGAAGCTTTCTTT.

The V and J genes are TRBV4-2 and TRBJ2-1, with 7 bases aligning to TRBD2. V lost 0 bases and J lost 15; bases outside the gene matches: 8. The germline gives CDR1 LGHNA, CDR2 YNFKEQ. This CDR3 has 13 residues. The CDR3 coding sequence is TGTGCCAGCAGCCAAGATAGGACTAGTGTTTTGTTCTTC. Translated: CASSQDRTSVLFF.

This clonotype was seen many times. This chain joins TRBV18 and TRBJ1-1; TRBD1 is a possible D gene (6 bases). CDR3 length: 13 residues. The germline gives CDR1 KGHSH, CDR2 LQKENI. The V and J ends lost 3 bases and 4 bases respectively, with 9 bases between them. As DNA, the CDR3 is TGTGCCAGCTCACCGGGGGCTGCCACTGAAGCTTTCTTT. It codes for CASSPGAATEAFF.

This clonotype was picked up many times. V gene TRBV3-1 combines with J gene TRBJ2-4; D possibly corresponds to TRBD1 (5 bases). The V gene lost 0 bases and the J gene lost 6 bases, with 9 bases spanning the gap. The germline V gene has CDR1 LGHDT and CDR2 YNNKEL (reference sequence). The CDR3 consists of 14 residues. The CDR3 reads CASSQETDRNIQYF. As DNA, the CDR3 is TGTGCCAGCAGCCAAGAAACCGACAGAAACATTCAGTACTTC.

This clonotype has a count of ten or more. The chain recombines TRBV5-1 with TRBJ1-1, with 9 bases fitting TRBD1. Germline V CDR1 and CDR2: SGHRS, YFSETQ. Unmatched junction bases numbered 8, after V lost 3 bases and J lost 5 bases. There are 15 residues in the CDR3. CDR3 loop: CASSSPDRGKTEAFF. Written as DNA, the CDR3 is TGCGCCAGCAGCTCCCCGGACAGGGGAAAAACTGAAGCTTTCTTT. The full variable domain, completed using reference TRBV5-1 and TRBJ1-1, is KAGVTQTPRYLIKTRGQQVTLSCSPISGHRSVSWYQQTPGQGLQFLFEYFSETQRNKGNFPGRFSGRQFSNSRSEMNVSTLELGDSALYLCASSSPDRGKTEAFFGQGTRLTVV.

This clonotype was seen at least ten times. This chain connects TRBV5-1 to TRBJ2-1, with TRBD2 identical over 12 bases. This CDR3 is built from 15 residues. CDR1 SGHRS and CDR2 YFSETQ come from the germline V gene. J lost 4 bases, V lost 6 bases, and 5 bases had no gene match. This CDR3 is CASTFLAGGYNEQFF. For the CDR3, the DNA is TGCGCCAGCACCTTCCTAGCGGGAGGGTACAATGAGCAGTTCTTC.

This clonotype was counted at least ten times. V is TRBV7-8 and J is TRBJ2-3; D possibly corresponds to TRBD2 (6 bases). Trimming pared 5 bases from V and 2 bases from J, leaving 14 bases between. Germline V gene data show CDR1 as SGHVS and CDR2 as FQNEAQ. There are 15 residues in the CDR3. The CDR3 loop is CASSIVGEDTDTQYF. CDR3 sequence (DNA): TGTGCCAGCAGCATTGTAGGGGAGGACACAGATACGCAGTATTTT.

There are a few counts of this clonotype. The gene calls are TRBV30 and TRBJ2-1; D call uncertain. CDR1 and CDR2 (germline): GTSNPN, SVGIG (reference sequence). Trimming stripped 0 bases from V and 6 bases from J, with 6 bases between. CDR3 size: 12 residues. CDR3 loop: CAWSVDRNEQFF. The CDR3 DNA sequence: TGTGCCTGGAGTGTAGACCGCAATGAGCAGTTCTTC.

On this clonotype: One base away lies a much larger clone, so this may be a sequencing read error. The V call is TRBV6-5, the J call TRBJ2-1; 8 nucleotides line up with TRBD1. Germline CDR1 and CDR2: MNHEY and SVGAGI. The CDR3 spans 17 residues. The chain's CDR3 is CASSSASGGTGYNERFF. The CDR3, as DNA: TGTGCCAGCAGTTCTGCCTCCGGTGGGACAGGCTACAATGAGCGGTTCTTC.